One sample yielded the 19 T cell receptor beta chains listed below, sequenced in a study of long-term antiretroviral therapy in people with HIV. Researchers report immunoSEQ v3.0 was run at survey level. Generated by immunoSEQ multiplex PCR, the TCRdb table keeps only in-frame clones and is missing some. The sample consists of about 15,000 clones, about nine tenths of them appearing once. The material sequenced was unsorted PBMCs, taken 0.6 years after starting antiretroviral therapy. These receptors all stem from a woman aged 40 to 49 with HIV.

The V call is TRBV7-9, the J call TRBJ1-5, with a weak D call TRBD1 (6 bases). The germline V and J ends were trimmed by 4 bases and 0 bases, with 19 bases remaining between them. The CDR3 is 18 amino acids. CDR1 and CDR2 from the germline V gene are SEHNR and FQNEAQ (reference sequence). The CDR3 coding sequence is TGTGCCAGCAGCTCCGAAGGGGACATACCGTATAGCAATCAGCCCCAGCATTTT. It translates to CASSSEGDIPYSNQPQHF.

CDR3 nucleotides: TGTGCCAGCAGTTACTCTGGCAGGGGTGAGTTTCAGCCCCAGCATTTT. Amino acid sequence: CASSYSGRGEFQPQHF. The genes are TRBV6-6 and TRBJ1-5; D perhaps matches TRBD1 (6 bases). The ends were cut back, 0 bases at V and 6 bases at J, with 15 bases in the middle. The CDR3 is made up of 16 amino acids. Germline-derived CDR1 and CDR2 are MNHNY and SVGAGI (reference sequence).

In nucleotides, the CDR3 is TGTGCCAGCAGCCAGAAACCGGGATCCTACGAGCAGTACTTC. Translation gives CASSQKPGSYEQYF. The V and J genes are TRBV27 and TRBJ2-7, with a possible D match to TRBD2 (5 bases). Germline V gives CDR1 MNHEY, CDR2 SMNVEV (reference sequence). Between the trimmed V and J ends, which lost 6 bases and 1 base, there was a span of 13 bases. The CDR3 covers 14 residues.

The J gene is TRBJ1-1, the V gene TRBV19, with 8 bases that match TRBD1. Germline CDR1 LNHDA, CDR2 SQIVND (reference sequence). The CDR3 is made up of 15 amino acids. The junction had 8 bases not matched to a gene; V was cut back by 4 bases and J by 4 bases. The CDR3 region is CASSTTGAPRTEAFF. The CDR3 DNA reads as TGTGCCAGTAGTACGACAGGGGCGCCGCGCACTGAAGCTTTCTTT.

This chain links TRBV2 with TRBJ1-3; D gene uncertain. Germline V gene lookup returns CDR1 SNHLY and CDR2 FYNNEI. V lost 1 base and J lost 2, with 3 bases in between. The CDR3 is 13 amino acids. The CDR3 protein is CASSEGTGNTIYF. CDR3 DNA: TGTGCCAGCAGTGAAGGCACTGGAAACACCATATATTTT.

J is TRBJ2-3 and V is TRBV7-9, with 7 bases matching TRBD2. Germline loops: CDR1 SEHNR, CDR2 FQNEAQ (reference sequence). The CDR3 consists of 16 residues. With 1 base clipped from V and 2 bases from J, the junction kept 6 bases outside the gene matches. This chain's CDR3 is CASSLGSSGHTDTQYF. The CDR3 region has the DNA TGTGCCAGCAGCTTAGGCAGTAGCGGGCACACAGATACGCAGTATTTT.

This chain links TRBV5-4 with TRBJ1-2; 7 bases agree with TRBD1. J gave up 0 bases and V 4 bases, and 6 bases lay outside the gene matches. Germline-derived CDR1 and CDR2 are SGHNT and YYREEE (reference sequence). This CDR3 has 15 amino acids. Written as DNA, the CDR3 is TGTGCCAGCAGCCCAATGACAGGGTCTAACTATGGCTACACCTTC. Translated: CASSPMTGSNYGYTF.

The chain employs TRBV19 and TRBJ1-2, with 8 bases that match TRBD1. Germline V gives CDR1 LNHDA, CDR2 SQIVND (reference sequence). The V segment lost 4 bases and the J segment 7 bases; nucleotides outside the gene matches: 5. This CDR3 spans 13 amino acids. CDR3 sequence (DNA): TGTGCCAGTAGTACGACAGGGGTGAGTGGCTACACCTTC. Protein product: CASSTTGVSGYTF.

The chain joins TRBV7-9 to TRBJ2-5; 12 bases line up with TRBD2. Germline V lookup: CDR1 SEHNR, CDR2 FQNEAQ (reference sequence). V lost 1 base and J lost 0; bases outside the gene matches: 3. CDR3 length: 17 amino acids. CDR3 nucleotide sequence: TGTGCCAGCAGCTTAGACCTAGCGGGGGGGTACCAAGAGACCCAGTACTTC. This encodes CASSLDLAGGYQETQYF.

The CDR3 is CASSLRGGHTEAFF. The CDR3 nucleotides are TGCGCCAGCAGCCTAAGAGGCGGGCACACTGAAGCTTTCTTT. V and J are TRBV4-1 and TRBJ1-1; no firm D call. The CDR3 runs 14 residues. From germline, CDR1 is MGHRA and CDR2 YSYEKL. V lost 4 bases and J 3 bases, leaving 12 bases between the germline ends.

The genes are TRBV5-1 and TRBJ2-2; perhaps D is TRBD1 or TRBD2 (5 bases each). Germline assignment: CDR1 SGHRS and CDR2 YFSETQ. The CDR3 contains 12 residues. V was pared by 5 bases and J by 7 bases, with 9 bases between. The DNA of the CDR3 is TGCGCCAGCAGGGGGGTACACGGGGAGCTGTTTTTT. Protein product: CASRGVHGELFF.

This chain links TRBV18 with TRBJ2-7; 8 nucleotides agree with TRBD1. The length of the CDR3 is 15 residues. Germline-derived CDR1 and CDR2 are KGHSH and LQKENI. V shed 4 bases and J 2 bases; nucleotides not matched to a gene: 7. The CDR3 nucleotides are TGTGCCAGCTCACTTGGACAGGGATCTACCTACGAGCAGTACTTC. Protein sequence: CASSLGQGSTYEQYF.

The chain carries TRBV29-1 and TRBJ2-5; 10 nucleotides match TRBD2. The V segment lost 6 bases and the J segment 4 bases; nucleotides outside the gene matches: 5. Germline lookup yields CDR1 SQVTM and CDR2 ANQGSEA. The length of the CDR3 is 13 residues. CDR3 coding DNA: TGCAGCGTAATTTGGACTAGCGGAGAGACCCAGTACTTC. Translation: CSVIWTSGETQYF.

Relative to its sample, this clone is medium-sized. The V gene is TRBV11-3, the J gene TRBJ2-6, with D possibly matching TRBD2 (7 bases). From germline, CDR1 is SGHNT and CDR2 YENEEA. The V end was cut by 1 base, the J end by 5 bases, with 12 bases between. The length of the CDR3 is 16 residues. The CDR3 reads CASSLGGGGRANVLTF. The CDR3 DNA is TGTGCCAGCAGCTTAGGAGGGGGGGGCCGGGCCAACGTCCTGACTTTC.

This chain connects TRBV25-1 to TRBJ1-1; TRBD1 is a possible D gene (5 bases). The V end lost 2 bases, the J end lost 0 bases, and 7 bases lay between the germline ends. Per the germline V gene, CDR1 is MGHDK and CDR2 is SYGVNS. The CDR3 is 14 amino acids. CDR3 residues: CASSEPGLNTEAFF. CDR3 DNA sequence: TGTGCCAGCAGTGAACCAGGGTTGAACACTGAAGCTTTCTTT.

The chain combines TRBV5-6 with TRBJ1-2, with a possible D match to TRBD1 (5 bases). With 0 bases removed from V and 4 bases from J, the gap between germline ends came to 13 bases. The germline gives CDR1 SGHDT, CDR2 YYEEEE. This CDR3 comprises 15 residues. Written as DNA, the CDR3 is TGTGCCAGCAGCTTGGGGGCAGGGAGGGGCTATGGCTACACCTTC. This encodes CASSLGAGRGYGYTF. Combining the CDR3 with reference TRBV5-6 and TRBJ1-2 gives the whole variable domain DAGVTQSPTHLIKTRGQQVTLRCSPKSGHDTVSWYQQALGQGPQFIFQYYEEEERQRGNFPDRFSGHQFPNYSSELNVNALLLGDSALYLCASSLGAGRGYGYTFGSGTRLTVV.

The CDR3 region has the DNA TGTGCCAGCAGTGGACAGTACCCTTCTGGGGCCAACGTCCTGACTTTC. Translation: CASSGQYPSGANVLTF. The chain recombines TRBV25-1 with TRBJ2-6, with D possibly TRBD1 on 5 matching bases. Deletions cut 4 bases from V and 1 base from J, with 11 bases between. CDR1 is MGHDK, CDR2 SYGVNS, per germline. CDR3 size: 16 residues. Combining the CDR3 with reference TRBV25-1 and TRBJ2-6 gives the whole variable domain EADIYQTPRYLVIGTGKKITLECSQTMGHDKMYWYQQDPGMELHLIHYSYGVNSTEKGDLSSESTVSRIRTEHFPLTLESARPSHTSQYLCASSGQYPSGANVLTFGAGSRLTVL.

The CDR3 bases are TGCGCCAGCAGCTCCTCAAGCGTTATGAACACTGAAGCTTTCTTT. This sequence encodes CASSSSSVMNTEAFF. The rearrangement links TRBV4-1 to TRBJ1-1, with D unclear. CDR3 length equals 15 residues. Between the trimmed V and J ends, which lost 5 bases and 0 bases, there was a span of 13 bases. The germline V gene has CDR1 MGHRA and CDR2 YSYEKL.

The chain couples TRBV27 to TRBJ2-5; TRBD2 might be the D (6 bases). The CDR3 spans 13 residues. Germline assignment: CDR1 MNHEY and CDR2 SMNVEV (reference sequence). Trimming took 4 bases from V and 7 from J, leaving 13 bases between them. CDR3: CASSSLTGGTQYF. The CDR3 region has the DNA TGTGCCAGCAGTTCATTAACCGGGGGGACCCAGTACTTC.